The 28 T cell receptor beta chains below all came from one sample that was sequenced in a study of blood T cell repertoires in COVID-19. Clones were read by immunoSEQ multiplex PCR, and TCRdb kept only the in-frame ones, dropping some. The table records 350,000 to 450,000 clones, around 90% of them present only once. Specimen: peripheral blood. These receptors originate from a human donor in a cohort sampled during active COVID-19.

The V and J genes are TRBV30 and TRBJ1-3; D is unresolved. Germline loops: CDR1 GTSNPN, CDR2 SVGIG (reference sequence). This CDR3 has 15 residues. Trimming shortened V by 4 bases and J by 1 base, and 14 bases separated the two germline ends. This CDR3 reads CAWTRAQSSGNTIYF. CDR3 sequence (DNA): TGTGCCTGGACCCGAGCACAGTCTTCTGGAAACACCATATATTTT. The full variable domain, rest sourced from reference TRBV30 and TRBJ1-3, is SQTIHQWPATLVQPVGSPLSLECTVEGTSNPNLYWYRQAAGRGLQLLFYSVGIGQISSEVPQNLSASRPQDRQFILSSKKLLLSDSGFYLCAWTRAQSSGNTIYFGEGSWLTVV.

The chain is built from TRBV4-1 and TRBJ2-5; TRBD2 aligns across 7 bases. Germline assignment: CDR1 MGHRA and CDR2 YSYEKL. V lost 0 bases to trimming and J lost 12 bases; unmatched junction nucleotides: 16. The CDR3 loop spans 16 amino acids. DNA for the CDR3: TGCGCCAGCAGCCAAGATGGTCTGGGAATCCGGGGAGGGAAGTACTTC. Its protein product is CASSQDGLGIRGGKYF.

The rearrangement joins TRBV30 to TRBJ1-2; unclear D gene. V was trimmed by 1 base and J by 8 bases, leaving 11 bases between them. The CDR3 spans 12 residues. In germline, CDR1 is GTSNPN, CDR2 SVGIG (reference sequence). CDR3 sequence: CAWSGVFGGYTF. The CDR3 bases are TGTGCCTGGAGTGGGGTCTTCGGGGGCTACACCTTC.

The V call is TRBV25-1, the J call TRBJ1-1; 7 bases align to TRBD1. Germline V lookup: CDR1 MGHDK, CDR2 SYGVNS. This CDR3 spans 15 amino acids. V gave up 2 bases and J gave up 5 bases; unmatched junction bases: 8. CDR3 protein: CASSEPKGAGTEAFF. CDR3 sequence (DNA): TGTGCCAGCAGTGAACCCAAGGGGGCTGGGACTGAAGCTTTCTTT.

The genes are TRBV9 and TRBJ2-7; a weak D match, TRBD1 (6 bases). There are 13 residues in the CDR3. V lost 4 bases and J 6 bases, leaving 14 bases between the germline ends. CDR1 is SGDLS, CDR2 YYNGEE, per germline. The CDR3 nucleotides read TGTGCCAGCAGCTCGCATCTGGACAGCGAGCAGTACTTC. Translated, it gives CASSSHLDSEQYF.

This clone has a single count. The gene calls are TRBV9 and TRBJ2-1; maybe TRBD2 (6 bases). The V gene lost 0 bases and the J gene lost 6 bases, with 16 bases spanning the gap. The CDR3 runs to 16 residues. From germline, CDR1 is SGDLS and CDR2 YYNGEE. The CDR3 protein is CASSVVSGGAGNEQFF. The CDR3 DNA is TGTGCCAGCAGCGTAGTATCGGGCGGGGCTGGCAATGAGCAGTTCTTC.

J is TRBJ1-5 and V is TRBV12-2; the listed D gene, TRBD1, was not tested against the DNA. TRBV12-2 is noted as a pseudogene. The CDR3 has 14 amino acids. The CDR3 DNA is TGTGCAAGTCTCAACAGGGGGAGCAATCAGCCCCAGCATTTT. It encodes CASLNRGSNQPQHF.

This rearrangement joins TRBV12-3 or TRBV12-4 to TRBJ2-5; TRBD2 matches at 14 bases. The ends lost 9 bases at V and 6 bases at J; junction bases unmatched: 3. The CDR3 consists of 13 residues. The CDR3 DNA is TGTGCCAGGCGGACTAGCGGGGGGAAGACCCAGTACTTC. Translating gives CARRTSGGKTQYF.

This clone was picked up one time. This chain joins TRBV3-1 (or the pseudogene TRBV3-2) and TRBJ2-7; D gene ambiguous. Germline CDR1 is LGHDT and CDR2 is YNNKEL (reference sequence). With 1 base removed from V and 3 bases from J, the gap between germline ends came to 10 bases. The CDR3 is 14 amino acids. The chain's CDR3 is CASSQGNGLYEQYF. CDR3 nucleotide sequence: TGTGCCAGCAGCCAAGGCAACGGTCTCTACGAGCAGTACTTC.

This clone showed up just once. The CDR3 nucleotides read TGTGCCAGCAGTTACTCAGAGCGACCCAGCACAGATACGCAGTATTTT. It codes for CASSYSERPSTDTQYF. The chain combines TRBV6-2 or TRBV6-3 with TRBJ2-3; D uncertain. The germline V gene encodes CDR1 MNHEY and CDR2 SVGEGT. The CDR3 is made up of 16 amino acids. Trimming stripped 0 bases from V and 0 bases from J, with 10 bases between.

CDR3 DNA: TGTGCCAGCAGCCCCGACCAGGGACAGGGGAGGAACGAGCAGTACTTC. Its translation is CASSPDQGQGRNEQYF. The V call is TRBV7-9, the J call TRBJ2-7; 10 bases match TRBD1. The length of the CDR3 is 16 residues. Germline V gene data show CDR1 as SEHNR and CDR2 as FQNEAQ (reference sequence). After removal of 5 bases from V and 5 bases from J, the junction contained 12 bases not matched to a gene.

The chain recombines TRBV2 with TRBJ2-5, with D maybe TRBD1 (6 bases). CDR1 SNHLY and CDR2 FYNNEI come from the germline V gene. The CDR3 has 14 residues. The V and J ends lost 1 base and 5 bases respectively, with 11 bases between them. The CDR3 bases are TGTGCCAGCAGTGAAGGGACAGAGGCCGAGACCCAGTACTTC. It translates to CASSEGTEAETQYF.

DNA for the CDR3: TGCGCCAGCAGCCAACTGGGTGATTCGGACAGGGCCACAGATACGCAGTATTTT. Translated: CASSQLGDSDRATDTQYF. The chain joins TRBV4-1 to TRBJ2-3; 8 bases line up with TRBD1. This CDR3 spans 18 amino acids. Per the germline V gene, CDR1 is MGHRA and CDR2 is YSYEKL. After removal of 2 bases from V and 2 bases from J, the junction contained 12 bases not matched to a gene.

This clone was found a few times. The chain combines TRBV6-5 with TRBJ2-1, with TRBD2 identical over 12 bases. Germline CDR1 is MNHEY and CDR2 is SVGAGI. This CDR3 has 16 amino acids. With V trimmed by 0 bases and J by 5 bases, 2 bases remained unmatched. CDR3 residues: CASSYSWTSGNNEQFF. The CDR3 DNA follows: TGTGCCAGCAGTTACTCGTGGACTAGCGGGAACAATGAGCAGTTCTTC.

This chain uses TRBV30 with TRBJ1-1; TRBD1 is a possible D gene (6 bases). Germline V CDR1 and CDR2: GTSNPN, SVGIG (reference sequence). The length of the CDR3 is 13 residues. Between the trimmed V and J ends, which lost 2 bases and 11 bases, there was a span of 18 bases. In nucleotides, the CDR3 is TGTGCCTGGAGTCCAGGGTTAGGGGGTTTTGCTTTCTTT. Encoded protein: CAWSPGLGGFAFF.

The chain joins TRBV7-2 to TRBJ1-2, with 8 bases matching TRBD1. CDR3 length: 15 amino acids. V lost 5 bases and J lost 1; bases outside the gene matches: 6. The germline CDR1 and CDR2 sequences are SGHTA and FQGNSA. CDR3 region: CASSGRGQDNYGYTF. CDR3 bases: TGTGCCAGCAGCGGCCGGGGACAGGATAACTATGGCTACACCTTC.

V usage is TRBV6-6 and J usage is TRBJ1-2, with TRBD1 identical over 9 bases. Unmatched junction bases numbered 12, after V lost 5 bases and J lost 5 bases. Germline values: CDR1 MNHNY, CDR2 SVGAGI (reference sequence). CDR3 length: 16 residues. CDR3: CASSQMDRGSTYGYTF. CDR3 nucleotides: TGTGCCAGCAGTCAGATGGACAGGGGTTCGACTTATGGCTACACCTTC.

The CDR3 sequence is CASSQGMDQPQHF. The CDR3 DNA sequence: TGTGCCAGCAGCCAGGGGATGGATCAGCCCCAGCATTTT. The rearrangement joins TRBV11-2 to TRBJ1-5; possibly TRBD1 for D (6 bases). V was pared by 5 bases and J by 5 bases, with 10 bases between. The CDR3 is 13 residues long. The germline V gene has CDR1 SGHAT and CDR2 FQNNGV.

The chain carries TRBV19 and TRBJ2-7; D perhaps matches TRBD1 (5 bases). V was clipped by 4 bases and J by 0 bases, with 10 bases between them. This CDR3 has 14 amino acids. From germline, CDR1 is LNHDA and CDR2 SQIVND (reference sequence). The chain's CDR3 is CASSTTTDSYEQYF. The CDR3 bases are TGTGCCAGTAGTACCACGACAGACTCCTACGAGCAGTACTTC.

CDR3 region: CASSLPNTGELFF. The CDR3 nucleotides are TGTGCCAGCAGTCTTCCGAACACCGGGGAGCTGTTTTTT. J is TRBJ2-2 and V is TRBV11-2; no clear D gene. Looked up from germline, CDR1 is SGHAT and CDR2 is FQNNGV. The CDR3 totals 13 residues. The V and J ends lost 6 bases and 0 bases respectively, with 5 bases between them.

The V gene is TRBV7-6, the J gene TRBJ1-1; 7 bases fit TRBD1. The germline V gene has CDR1 SGHVS and CDR2 FNYEAQ. The CDR3 extends over 16 amino acids. The V gene end was trimmed by 5 bases and the J gene end by 2 bases; junction bases not matched to a gene: 11. The CDR3 DNA follows: TGTGCCAGCAGCCCACTACCAACAGGGGATAACACTGAAGCTTTCTTT. This sequence encodes CASSPLPTGDNTEAFF.

V usage is TRBV11-2 and J usage is TRBJ1-1, with D maybe TRBD1 (5 bases). This CDR3 has 15 residues. Trimming removed 3 bases from V and 0 bases from J, with 11 bases in between. Per germline, CDR1 SGHAT and CDR2 FQNNGV. The CDR3 sequence is CASSLEGLVNTEAFF. As DNA, the CDR3 is TGTGCCAGCAGCTTGGAGGGACTGGTGAACACTGAAGCTTTCTTT.

The J gene is TRBJ2-5, the V gene TRBV11-2; 8 bases are shared with TRBD1. The CDR3 has 14 amino acids. The junction had 3 bases not matched to a gene; V was cut back by 5 bases and J by 1 base. Germline CDR1 is SGHAT and CDR2 is FQNNGV. CDR3 in DNA: TGTGCCAGCAGCCCAGACAGGGGCCAAGAGACCCAGTACTTC. Its translation: CASSPDRGQETQYF.

The chain combines TRBV2 with TRBJ1-2, with a tentative D call TRBD1 (6 bases). CDR3 length: 14 amino acids. CDR1 is SNHLY, CDR2 FYNNEI, per germline. V lost 2 bases, J lost 7 bases, and 14 bases lay in between. CDR3 sequence (DNA): TGTGCCAGCAGTGAACTCGGGACACCATTTGGCTACACCTTC. Translating gives CASSELGTPFGYTF.

This clone was counted only a few times. The CDR3 spells CASSLRGRGGETQYF. The CDR3, as DNA: TGTGCCAGCAGCTTACGCGGGAGAGGCGGGGAGACCCAGTACTTC. The chain is built from TRBV7-3 and TRBJ2-5, with TRBD2 matching 7 bases. Germline V gives CDR1 SGHTA, CDR2 FQGTGA. With 2 bases clipped from V and 5 bases from J, the junction kept 8 bases outside the gene matches. CDR3 length: 15 residues.

This rearrangement joins TRBV7-9 to TRBJ2-3; 7 positions agree with TRBD2. V lost 1 base to trimming and J lost 8 bases; unmatched junction nucleotides: 3. CDR1 is SEHNR and CDR2 is FQNEAQ in the germline V gene (reference sequence). The CDR3 totals 13 residues. The CDR3, as DNA: TGTGCCAGCAGCTTAGAGGCTAGCGGTACGCAGTATTTT. The encoded protein is CASSLEASGTQYF.

The table lists this clone with a count of one. The DNA of the CDR3 is TGTGCCAGCAGCTTAGCGGGGGAAACTGAAGCTTTCTTT. Its protein product is CASSLAGETEAFF. V is TRBV11-3 and J is TRBJ1-1, with a tentative D call TRBD1 (5 bases). The CDR3 is made up of 13 amino acids. Between the trimmed V and J ends, which lost 1 base and 5 bases, there was a span of 8 bases. Germline CDR1 is SGHNT and CDR2 is YENEEA.

The V call is TRBV4-2, the J call TRBJ2-1, with a weak D call TRBD1 (6 bases). Per the germline V gene, CDR1 is LGHNA and CDR2 is YNFKEQ. The CDR3 runs to 14 residues. V was trimmed by 8 bases and J by 7 bases, leaving 18 bases between them. The CDR3 nucleotides are TGTGCCAGCCAAACTACGGGCAGGGGAAATGAGCAGTTCTTC. Translated: CASQTTGRGNEQFF.